This T cell receptor (beta chain) was identified in a study of long-term antiretroviral therapy in people with HIV. General observations from the study: Clones that had undergone expansion before ART prevailed in the repertoire throughout all time points. Participants lacked recorded data on ART adherence, viral resistance or therapy changes. In samples taken after ART, diversity increased but remained below transplant donor control levels.

A word on this clone: Its specificity is not known.

Runs used v3.0 of the immunoSEQ assay and were done at survey level. The assay was immunoSEQ multiplex PCR, and TCRdb's table has in-frame clones only and misses some. The sample comprises 20,000 to 25,000 clones, about 85% of which are singletons, and 3.9% rests with the top ten. The trim removed 4 bases at V and 4 bases at J, leaving 9 bases unmatched. The CDR3 is 16 amino acids. Germline V gene sequence: CDR1 SGHAT, CDR2 FQNNGV. The V call is TRBV11-2, the J call TRBJ2-2, with 7 nucleotides matching TRBD2. This TCR came from a man younger than 35 with HIV. Specimen: unsorted PBMCs, collected around 4 years after starting antiretroviral therapy. CDR3 protein: CASSSPGGIFTGELFF. DNA of the CDR3: TGTGCCAGCAGCTCTCCCGGGGGGATATTCACCGGGGAGCTGTTTTTT.